These T cell receptor beta chains were read from a single sample in a study of identical twins. TCRdb processed the 5' RACE reads anew with MiXCR; each CDR3 protein has one entry. The table shows 450,000 to 650,000 distinct CDR3 sequences, with just under 10% occurring only once. These same data were also listed under a study on yellow fever vaccine responses in identical twins.

The material sequenced was PBMCs. The origin of the receptors is a woman in her late teens or twenties in good health. Both conserved end residues are part of each CDR3. The D gene is left open where the match is weak. Expanded clones are given a class, and other clones once, few, many or no size at all.

J gene	D gene	clone size	V gene	CDR3 DNA	CDR3 protein
TRBJ2-1	-	many	TRBV6-2/TRBV6-3	TGTGCCAGCAGTTACTCGTTTCAGGGGAAATACAATGAGCAGTTCTTC	CASSYSFQGKYNEQFF
TRBJ2-4	-	-	TRBV19	TGTGCCAGCCGAAAGGGAGTAGGTAACATTCAGTACTTC	CASRKGVGNIQYF
TRBJ2-7	TRBD2	many	TRBV27	TGTGCCAGCAAGGACCGGCTAGCGGGACCTAACTACGAGCAGTACTTC	CASKDRLAGPNYEQYF
TRBJ1-2	-	few	TRBV18	TGTGCCAGCTCACCGGCAGATCAGAACTATGGCTACACCTTC	CASSPADQNYGYTF
TRBJ1-1	-	-	TRBV30	TGTGCCTGGAGTGTACTGGGGTTGCTGGATGAAGCTTTCTTT	CAWSVLGLLDEAFF
TRBJ2-1	TRBD2	many	TRBV27	TGTGCCAGCAGCCCGGGACTAGCGGGGGGGCCGTCCTACAATGAGCAGTTCTTC	CASSPGLAGGPSYNEQFF
TRBJ1-4	-	many	TRBV29-1	TGCAGCGTTCTCCGAGGGGAACTGTTTTTT	CSVLRGELFF
TRBJ2-1	-	-	TRBV7-2	TGTGCCAGCAGCTCCGGGGTGGTCAATGAGCAGTTCTTC	CASSSGVVNEQFF
TRBJ2-5	TRBD2	few	TRBV10-2	TGCGCCAGCAGCATACTAGCGGGGGGGCATGGAGAGACCCAGTACTTC	CASSILAGGHGETQYF
TRBJ2-4	TRBD2	many	TRBV5-6	TGTGCCAGCAGCTTGGAGGCGGGGGGTCGAGCCAAAAACATTCAGTACTTC	CASSLEAGGRAKNIQYF
TRBJ2-5	-	few	TRBV29-1	TGCAGCGTTACAGGAACAGAGACCCAGTACTTC	CSVTGTETQYF
TRBJ2-7	-	-	TRBV12-3/TRBV12-4	TGTGCCAGCAGTTTAGGGGCCCGGGTCGGCGACGAGCAGTACTTC	CASSLGARVGDEQYF
TRBJ2-1	-	-	TRBV4-3	TGCGCCAGCAGCCAAGACAGACAGGGACTCAATGAGCAGTTCTTC	CASSQDRQGLNEQFF
TRBJ2-7	TRBD2	many	TRBV7-6	TGTGCCAGCAGCTTAGGGGCGGGAGGTTCCTCCTACGAGCAGTACTTC	CASSLGAGGSSYEQYF
TRBJ2-1	-	many	TRBV15	TGTGCCACCAGCAGAGAAATATTGAAGACAGCCAATGAGCAGTTCTTC	CATSREILKTANEQFF
TRBJ2-7	TRBD1	many	TRBV10-3	TGTGCCATCAGTGACCTCAGGGACAGGGGTAACGAGCAGTACTTC	CAISDLRDRGNEQYF
TRBJ2-3	-	few	TRBV11-2	TGTGCCAGCACCCAAGGGTACTCTGCCACAGATACGCAGTATTTT	CASTQGYSATDTQYF
TRBJ2-2	-	-	TRBV14	TGTGCCAGCAGCCAAGGTCCCGCCTTAAACACCGGGGAGCTGTTTTTT	CASSQGPALNTGELFF
TRBJ2-2	-	-	TRBV3-1	TGTGCCAGCAGCCCGGCCCTGACCGGGGAGCTGTTTTTT	CASSPALTGELFF
TRBJ2-7	-	-	TRBV18	TGTGCCAGCTCACCCGGACAGAACGAGCAGTACTTC	CASSPGQNEQYF
TRBJ2-1	TRBD1	-	TRBV27	TGTGCCAGCAGTTTGCGGGACAGGGAATTCAATGAGCAGTTCTTC	CASSLRDREFNEQFF
TRBJ1-2	-	many	TRBV12-3/TRBV12-4	TGTGCCAGCAGTGTAACAGGGAAAGCTAACTATGGCTACACCTTC	CASSVTGKANYGYTF
TRBJ2-6	-	few	TRBV12-3/TRBV12-4	TGTGCCAGCAGTACTAGGACTAACCGGGCCAACGTCCTGACTTTC	CASSTRTNRANVLTF
TRBJ2-3	-	many	TRBV6-1	TGTGCCAGCAGGCTCGCAGGGGGGTTCGGAGATACGCAGTATTTT	CASRLAGGFGDTQYF
TRBJ2-6	-	many	TRBV4-1	TGCGCCAGCAGCCAAGCTGAGGGCTCTGGGGCCAACGTCCTGACTTTC	CASSQAEGSGANVLTF
TRBJ2-7	-	-	TRBV14	TGTGCCAGCAGCCAAGATGGGTGGGGGCGCCCGCCCTACGAGCAGTACTTC	CASSQDGWGRPPYEQYF
TRBJ1-4	TRBD1	few	TRBV6-5	TGTGCCAGCAGTCCCGGGACAGAACTGTTTTTT	CASSPGTELFF
TRBJ1-3	-	many	TRBV20-1	TGCAGTGCTAGGGTTTACTCTGGAAACACCATATATTTT	CSARVYSGNTIYF
TRBJ2-4	-	many	TRBV28	TGTGCCAGCAGTCCCCATGCGGGGGCTGTAGCCAAAAACATTCAGTACTTC	CASSPHAGAVAKNIQYF
TRBJ2-7	-	-	TRBV7-8	TGTGCCAGCAGCTTACCCCCCCGAGATGAGCAGTACTTC	CASSLPPRDEQYF
TRBJ2-5	-	-	TRBV29-1	TGCAGCGTTGAATTGAGCAGGGTGGAGACCCAGTACTTC	CSVELSRVETQYF
TRBJ2-4	TRBD1	-	TRBV6-5	TGTGCCAGCAGTTACGTGGACAGGGTTGACCAAAACATTCAGTACTTC	CASSYVDRVDQNIQYF
TRBJ2-1	-	few	TRBV20-1	TGCAGTGCTAGACGGGAGAATGAGCAGTTCTTC	CSARRENEQFF
TRBJ2-7	-	-	TRBV12-3/TRBV12-4	TGTGCCAGCAGTCCCCGGGACGGCGTTTCTCCTACTCGGCAGTACTTC	CASSPRDGVSPTRQYF
TRBJ2-4	-	few	TRBV12-3/TRBV12-4	TGTGCCAGCAGCCTCACAGGGTACAAAAACATTCAGTACTTC	CASSLTGYKNIQYF